This T cell receptor (beta chain) was retrieved from a study of STAT3 mutations in large granular lymphocyte leukemia. Average productive template count per sample was about 44,000. The method was immunoSEQ multiplex PCR; TCRdb's version includes in-frame clones alone and lacks a portion of them. The repertoire includes tens of thousands of clones, about 88% of them detected once, and 0.43% sits in the top ten. Overall study results and limits: Clonal expansion was inferred from samples taken at other timepoints. In T-cell large granular lymphocyte leukemia, about half of patients showed multiple immunodominant subclonotypes.

This clone was seen a handful of times. The antigen remains unidentified. The CDR3 is 14 amino acids. CDR1 and CDR2 from the germline V gene are KGHSH and LQKENI. Deletions cut 3 bases from V and 0 bases from J, with 7 bases between. The TCR comes from a human donor with T large granular lymphocyte leukemia. Some clones in this sample may be carry-over from other donors' samples. The chain recombines TRBV18 with TRBJ2-3, with D maybe TRBD2 (6 bases). Sequenced input: PBMCs. The CDR3 DNA follows: TGTGCCAGCTCACCGGGGGGTAGCACAGATACGCAGTATTTT. Translated, it gives CASSPGGSTDTQYF.